The T cell receptor (beta chain) described here comes from a study of response to subunit inactivated influenza vaccine. V dropped 3 bases and J dropped 7; count of bases not matched to a gene: 4. There are 13 residues in the CDR3. The germline V gene encodes CDR1 ENHRY and CDR2 SYGVKD. For this clonotype: Its antigen remains unknown.

Study-wide results and limits: After each seasonal influenza vaccination, few new T cells are recruited, the authors suggested.

TCRdb recomputed calls from the RT-PCR reads with MiXCR, one row per CDR3 protein. The sample consists of about 700,000 distinct CDR3 sequences, roughly 13% of them appearing once. The sample here was PBMCs from blood, taken 14 days before vaccination. This TCR was recovered from a man aged 50-59 years who received an inactivated influenza vaccine. This chain joins TRBV10-3 and TRBJ2-5, with TRBD1 matching over 8 bases. In DNA, the CDR3 is TGTGCCATCAGTGAACAGGGGGAAGGGACCCAGTACTTC. Translating gives CAISEQGEGTQYF.